This TCR beta chain derives from a study of human T cells and chemical hapten exposure. For the study at large: Variation in per-sample TCR yields came mainly from small pooled library volume differences.

One entry per CDR3 protein results from TCRdb running MiXCR on the 5' RACE reads. The sample holds about 81,000 distinct CDR3 sequences; more than 7% are singletons and the top ten take under 3%. From whole blood left unfractionated, total RNA was extracted. Germline-derived CDR1 and CDR2 are SGHRS and YFSETQ. The CDR3 loop spans 15 amino acids. V shed 2 bases and J 4 bases; nucleotides not matched to a gene: 5. The clonotype originates from a male donor in good health. This sequence joins TRBV5-1 and TRBJ2-2, with TRBD1 matching over 7 bases. The CDR3, as DNA: TGCGCCAGCAGCTTTGAGACAGGGTCCACCGGGGAGCTGTTTTTT. It codes for CASSFETGSTGELFF.